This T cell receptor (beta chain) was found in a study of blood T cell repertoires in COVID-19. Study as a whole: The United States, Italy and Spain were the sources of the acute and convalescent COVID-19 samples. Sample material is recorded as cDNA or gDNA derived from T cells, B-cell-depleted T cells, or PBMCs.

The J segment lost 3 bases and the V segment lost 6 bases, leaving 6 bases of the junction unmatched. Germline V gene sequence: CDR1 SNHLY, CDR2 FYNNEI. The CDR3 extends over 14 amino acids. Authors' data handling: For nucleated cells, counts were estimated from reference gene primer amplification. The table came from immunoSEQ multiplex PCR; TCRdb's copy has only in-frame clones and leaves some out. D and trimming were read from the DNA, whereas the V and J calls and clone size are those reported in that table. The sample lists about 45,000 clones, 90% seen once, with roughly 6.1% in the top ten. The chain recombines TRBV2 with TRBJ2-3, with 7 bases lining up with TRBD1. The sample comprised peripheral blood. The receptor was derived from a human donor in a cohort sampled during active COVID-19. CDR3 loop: CASRRRQGTDTQYF. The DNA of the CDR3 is TGTGCCAGCAGAAGACGACAGGGAACAGATACGCAGTATTTT.